The 8 T cell receptor beta chains reported below all come from one sample, sequenced in a study of cytomegalovirus exposure and HLA in healthy donors. Using immunoSEQ multiplex PCR, the repertoire was profiled, and TCRdb retains in-frame clones only, with some absent. This sample has 150,000 to 200,000 clones, with more than 70% found just once. Sequences were obtained from PBMCs. These receptors were obtained from a woman between 18 and 29 years old in good health and CMV-seronegative.

This clone was detected only a few times. This chain links TRBV5-8 with TRBJ1-5; 9 bases are shared with TRBD1. The CDR3 consists of 17 residues. Germline CDR1 is SGHTS and CDR2 is YDEGEE. The J segment lost 2 bases and the V segment lost 5 bases, leaving 11 bases of the junction unmatched. CDR3 DNA sequence: TGTGCCAGCAGTCGAGGGGGGACAGGGCACGGCAATCAGCCCCAGCATTTT. This codes for CASSRGGTGHGNQPQHF.

V usage is TRBV6-4 and J usage is TRBJ1-1; 7 positions agree with TRBD1. The junction had 13 bases not matched to a gene; V was cut back by 6 bases and J by 9 bases. CDR3 length equals 14 residues. The germline V gene has CDR1 MRHNA and CDR2 SNTAGT. The CDR3 loop reads CASSPIGGEEKAFF. In DNA form, the CDR3 reads TGTGCCAGCAGCCCGATAGGGGGCGAAGAAAAAGCTTTCTTT.

V is TRBV7-9 and J is TRBJ1-3, with 7 bases aligning to TRBD1. Germline lookup yields CDR1 SEHNR and CDR2 FQNEAQ (reference sequence). CDR3 length equals 14 residues. J gave up 4 bases and V 5 bases, and 5 bases lay outside the gene matches. The CDR3 nucleotides are TGTGCCAGCAGCCAAGACAGGGTGGGAAACACCATATATTTT. Translating it yields CASSQDRVGNTIYF.

The V call is TRBV6-5, the J call TRBJ1-1; no clear D. The germline gives CDR1 MNHEY, CDR2 SVGAGI. CDR3 length equals 13 residues. Trimming removed 2 bases from V and 5 bases from J, with 9 bases in between. CDR3 region: CASSYQRETEAFF. CDR3 nucleotides: TGTGCCAGCAGTTACCAGAGGGAGACTGAAGCTTTCTTT.

The chain employs TRBV5-1 and TRBJ2-1; no definite D call. The CDR3 contains 12 residues. Germline CDR1 SGHRS, CDR2 YFSETQ. V dropped 2 bases and J dropped 7 bases, with 7 bases sitting between them. For the CDR3, the DNA is TGCGCCAGCAGCTTATTTAGTAATGAGCAGTTCTTC. It is translated as CASSLFSNEQFF. The full variable domain, in which reference TRBV5-1 and TRBJ2-1 provide the parts outside the CDR3, is KAGVTQTPRYLIKTRGQQVTLSCSPISGHRSVSWYQQTPGQGLQFLFEYFSETQRNKGNFPGRFSGRQFSNSRSEMNVSTLELGDSALYLCASSLFSNEQFFGPGTRLTVL.

This rearrangement joins TRBV5-4 to TRBJ2-6; TRBD2 aligns across 8 bases. Germline V lookup: CDR1 SGHNT, CDR2 YYREEE (reference sequence). The CDR3 sequence is 16 residues long. Trimming cost V 7 bases and J 0 bases; bases outside gene matches: 6. The CDR3 nucleotides are TGTGCCAGCCAGCGGGAGTTCTACTCTGGGGCCAACGTCCTGACTTTC. Translating gives CASQREFYSGANVLTF.

The rearrangement joins TRBV27 to TRBJ2-3, with unresolved D. CDR3 length: 16 residues. CDR1 and CDR2 (germline): MNHEY, SMNVEV (reference sequence). V shed 6 bases and J shed 1 base, with 17 bases lying between them. CDR3 DNA sequence: TGTGCCAGCAGAACCCCAAGCGTTCCGGGCACAGATACGCAGTATTTT. Translating it yields CASRTPSVPGTDTQYF.

The rearrangement links TRBV30 to TRBJ2-2; D is undetermined. V lost 1 base and J 4 bases, leaving 19 bases between the germline ends. The germline V gene has CDR1 GTSNPN and CDR2 SVGIG (reference sequence). This CDR3 comprises 17 residues. The CDR3 DNA reads as TGTGCCTGGAGTGCCGACCGCCAGACAAGTTCCACCGGGGAGCTGTTTTTT. This sequence encodes CAWSADRQTSSTGELFF.